These T cell receptor beta chains were read from a single sample in a study of T cell repertoires in cytomegalovirus infection. From the reads, TCRdb called clonotypes with MiXCR, one entry per CDR3 protein. Among about a million distinct CDR3 sequences, 31% were seen once, and the ten largest hold 13%. These TCRs are of unknown antigen specificity. The sample here was cultured CD8+ T cells from PBMCs, taken from culture after CMV antigen stimulation. These receptors came from a human donor in good health (CMV status not recorded). Some clones in this sample may be carry-over from other donors' samples. The CDR3 runs from the conserved cysteine through the conserved F or W.

v_call: TRBV7-3; j_call: TRBJ2-1; cdr3_aa: CASSLRASGVYNEQFF
v_call: TRBV7-6; j_call: TRBJ1-6; cdr3_aa: CASSRGSNSPLHF
v_call: TRBV12-3/TRBV12-4; j_call: TRBJ1-5; cdr3_aa: CASSEGRVGTQHF
v_call: TRBV19; j_call: TRBJ2-7; cdr3_aa: CASSPGHNSYEQYF
v_call: TRBV20-1; j_call: TRBJ2-2; cdr3_aa: CSAKLAGVTGELFF
v_call: TRBV7-2; j_call: TRBJ1-1; cdr3_aa: CASSRPRDRGRRFTEAFF
v_call: TRBV19; j_call: TRBJ2-1; cdr3_aa: CASSIILEALEQFF
v_call: TRBV4-2; j_call: TRBJ1-6; cdr3_aa: CASSQDQGRGSSPLHF
v_call: TRBV27; j_call: TRBJ1-6; cdr3_aa: CASSGTEARPLHF
v_call: TRBV29-1; j_call: TRBJ2-7; cdr3_aa: CSVEDAASGYEQYF
v_call: TRBV18; j_call: TRBJ1-2; cdr3_aa: CASSPTGFGDGYTF
v_call: TRBV7-2; j_call: TRBJ2-3; cdr3_aa: CASRSLGISDTQYF
v_call: TRBV12-3/TRBV12-4; j_call: TRBJ1-3; cdr3_aa: CASSFGTAYSGNTIYF
v_call: TRBV6-2/TRBV6-3; j_call: TRBJ2-7; cdr3_aa: CASSPWGGGYEQYF
v_call: TRBV7-9; j_call: TRBJ2-5; cdr3_aa: CASSSTETAGISGETQYF
v_call: TRBV9; j_call: TRBJ2-1; cdr3_aa: CASSDPSGGGHNEQFF
v_call: TRBV6-6; j_call: TRBJ1-1; cdr3_aa: CASSYEGGVTEAFF
v_call: TRBV6-2/TRBV6-3; j_call: TRBJ1-2; cdr3_aa: CASSSLDRDGYTF
v_call: TRBV6-6; j_call: TRBJ2-3; cdr3_aa: CASRKRVTDTQYF
v_call: TRBV11-2; j_call: TRBJ2-1; cdr3_aa: CASSLRGWEQFF
v_call: TRBV15; j_call: TRBJ1-2; cdr3_aa: CATSRGQGFNYGYTF
v_call: TRBV19; j_call: TRBJ1-1; cdr3_aa: CASKANTEAFF